The 20 T cell receptor beta chains below all came from one sample that was sequenced in a study of early T cells in non-severe SARS-CoV-2 infection. In TCRdb, the 5' RACE reads were re-called with MiXCR into one record per CDR3 protein. Here the sample spans some 59,000 distinct CDR3 sequences, approximately 10% being singletons. The specimen was whole blood, collected at baseline. These receptors originate from an adult who was a healthcare worker with PCR-confirmed SARS-CoV-2 infection or an uninfected control (not recorded which).

A few counts support this clonotype. This chain uses TRBV30 with TRBJ2-7; TRBD2 matches at 7 bases. J gave up 7 bases and V 4 bases, and 10 bases lay outside the gene matches. The CDR3 has 13 residues. Germline V gene data show CDR1 as GTSNPN and CDR2 as SVGIG (reference sequence). The CDR3 protein is CAWNWSGGREQYF. In DNA, the CDR3 is TGTGCCTGGAATTGGTCGGGGGGTAGGGAGCAGTACTTC.

V gene TRBV29-1 combines with J gene TRBJ2-5, with D maybe TRBD1 (5 bases). CDR1 SQVTM and CDR2 ANQGSEA come from the germline V gene. The CDR3 runs to 12 residues. Trimming took off 4 bases at V and 2 bases at J, with 8 bases between the two ends. For the CDR3, the DNA is TGCAGCGTTGTAAAGGGGCAAGAGACCCAGTACTTC. It is translated as CSVVKGQETQYF.

This clonotype has only a few counts. The J gene is TRBJ2-7, the V gene TRBV6-1, with D maybe TRBD2 (6 bases). Deletions cut 2 bases from V and 2 bases from J, with 10 bases between. Germline V gene data show CDR1 as MNHNS and CDR2 as SASEGT. The CDR3 is 14 residues long. CDR3 protein: CASSEMEGTYEQYF. The CDR3 nucleotides read TGTGCCAGCAGTGAAATGGAGGGAACCTACGAGCAGTACTTC.

This clonotype was picked up a small number of times. This chain links TRBV6-2 or TRBV6-3 with TRBJ2-3, with 15 bases fitting TRBD2. CDR3 size: 20 residues. Germline V gene lookup returns CDR1 MNHEY and CDR2 SVGEGT. Trimming removed 0 bases from V and 1 base from J; junction bases left unmatched: 8. The CDR3 spells CASSYSSRTSGGAGTDTQYF. The DNA for the CDR3 is TGTGCCAGCAGTTACTCGAGTCGGACTAGCGGGGGGGCTGGCACAGATACGCAGTATTTT.

This clonotype has just a few counts. The rearrangement joins TRBV7-2 to TRBJ2-3, with 8 bases matching TRBD2. Per germline, CDR1 SGHTA and CDR2 FQGNSA. V gave up 3 bases and J gave up 3 bases; unmatched junction bases: 5. The CDR3 loop spans 15 amino acids. The DNA for the CDR3 is TGTGCCAGCAGCTTCGGGGGGGCTAGGACAGATACGCAGTATTTT. It translates to CASSFGGARTDTQYF. The whole variable domain, remainder taken from reference TRBV7-2 and TRBJ2-3, is GAGVSQSPSNKVTEKGKDVELRCDPISGHTALYWYRQSLGQGLEFLIYFQGNSAPDKSGLPSDRFSAERTGGSVSTLTIQRTQQEDSAVYLCASSFGGARTDTQYFGPGTRLTVL.

This clonotype has only a few counts. The chain joins TRBV19 to TRBJ2-3; 10 bases are shared with TRBD1. Per germline, CDR1 LNHDA and CDR2 SQIVND (reference sequence). This CDR3 has 14 amino acids. With V trimmed by 5 bases and J by 4 bases, 3 bases remained unmatched. The CDR3 region is CASSPGTGADTQYF. The CDR3 DNA reads as TGTGCCAGTAGTCCAGGGACAGGGGCAGATACGCAGTATTTT. Full variable domain (outside the CDR3, taken from reference TRBV19 and TRBJ2-3): DGGITQSPKYLFRKEGQNVTLSCEQNLNHDAMYWYRQDPGQGLRLIYYSQIVNDFQKGDIAEGYSVSREKKESFPLTVTSAQKNPTAFYLCASSPGTGADTQYFGPGTRLTVL.

This clonotype was counted many times. The rearrangement links TRBV21-1 to TRBJ1-5. TRBV21-1 is reported as a pseudogene. The length of the CDR3 is 13 residues. The CDR3 reads CASREIGNQPQHF. In nucleotides, the CDR3 is TGTGCCAGCAGGGAAATTGGGAATCAGCCCCAGCATTTT.

This clonotype was recorded a few times. The chain uses TRBV12-3 or TRBV12-4 and TRBJ2-7, with D perhaps TRBD1 (5 bases). This CDR3 is 15 amino acids long. The V gene lost 3 bases and the J gene lost 1 base, with 13 bases spanning the gap. This CDR3 reads CASSFQGRPSYEQYF. DNA for the CDR3: TGTGCCAGCAGTTTCCAGGGCCGTCCGTCCTACGAGCAGTACTTC.

V is TRBV20-1 and J is TRBJ2-3, with D possibly matching TRBD2 (6 bases). The CDR3 spans 13 residues. CDR1 is DFQATT, CDR2 SNEGSKA, per germline (reference sequence). V was cut by 1 base and J by 2 bases, with 7 bases left in between. As DNA, the CDR3 is TGCAGTGCTAGAGGGACTAACACAGATACGCAGTATTTT. Translating gives CSARGTNTDTQYF.

This clonotype was counted between two and nine times. This chain links TRBV19 with TRBJ2-7; TRBD1 agrees at 9 bases. Per germline, CDR1 LNHDA and CDR2 SQIVND (reference sequence). Trimming removed 5 bases from V and 5 bases from J; junction bases left unmatched: 7. The CDR3 extends over 14 amino acids. The CDR3 DNA reads TGTGCCAGTAGTTGGGGGACAGGGAGGAACGAGCAGTACTTC. It yields the protein CASSWGTGRNEQYF.

The J gene is TRBJ2-5, the V gene TRBV3-1; 9 bases are a match to TRBD1. Germline V gives CDR1 LGHDT, CDR2 YNNKEL (reference sequence). V trimming: 7 bases; J trimming: 5 bases; junction bases outside the gene matches: 11. This CDR3 region has 15 residues. Written as DNA, the CDR3 is TGTGCCAGCACCCCATTGGGACAGGGATTGGAGACCCAGTACTTC. Translating it yields CASTPLGQGLETQYF.

This clonotype has more than one count but fewer than ten. The genes are TRBV12-3 or TRBV12-4 and TRBJ2-1; 7 bases align to TRBD2. This CDR3 region has 14 residues. The J segment lost 5 bases and the V segment lost 5 bases, leaving 6 bases of the junction unmatched. CDR3 DNA: TGTGCCAGCAGTCTGGGGGGGACTAACAATGAGCAGTTCTTC. Translating it yields CASSLGGTNNEQFF.

CDR3 loop: CASGPVTSGGPRELFF. The CDR3 nucleotides are TGTGCCAGTGGCCCTGTGACTAGCGGGGGTCCCAGGGAGCTGTTTTTT. The chain employs TRBV19 and TRBJ2-2; 12 bases are a match to TRBD2. CDR1 and CDR2 (germline): LNHDA, SQIVND (reference sequence). Losses at the gene ends were 8 bases for V and 9 bases for J; bases not matched to a gene: 13. The CDR3 is 16 residues long.

The chain links TRBV2 to TRBJ2-3; the match to TRBD2 covers 8 bases. CDR3 length: 15 amino acids. The V gene end was trimmed by 4 bases and the J gene end by 6 bases; junction bases not matched to a gene: 9. Looked up from germline, CDR1 is SNHLY and CDR2 is FYNNEI. The DNA for the CDR3 is TGTGCCAGCAGTGCCTCCAGCGGGGGTGGCGATACGCAGTATTTT. It encodes CASSASSGGGDTQYF.

This clonotype has a handful of counts. This chain joins TRBV20-1 and TRBJ1-1; no clear D. There are 13 residues in the CDR3. CDR1 DFQATT and CDR2 SNEGSKA come from the germline V gene (reference sequence). The V gene lost 6 bases and the J gene lost 3 bases, with 14 bases spanning the gap. Here the CDR3 DNA reads TGCAGTGCCGACCGGGGTTCGGACACTGAAGCTTTCTTT. As protein: CSADRGSDTEAFF.

The V gene is TRBV11-3, the J gene TRBJ2-7; 10 nucleotides align to TRBD2. Germline lookup yields CDR1 SGHNT and CDR2 YENEEA. The CDR3 runs 18 residues. The V gene end was trimmed by 1 base and the J gene end by 0 bases; junction bases not matched to a gene: 9. CDR3 region: CASSLAIAGGPLSYEQYF. In DNA, the CDR3 is TGTGCCAGCAGCTTAGCAATAGCGGGAGGCCCCCTCTCCTACGAGCAGTACTTC.

CDR3 residues: CASSLPGLLQETQYF. The CDR3 nucleotides read TGCGCCAGCAGCTTGCCGGGACTCCTCCAAGAGACCCAGTACTTC. This chain connects TRBV5-1 to TRBJ2-5; TRBD2 is a possible D gene (6 bases). There are 15 residues in the CDR3. The V end was cut by 1 base, the J end by 1 base, with 11 bases between. Germline V CDR1 and CDR2: SGHRS, YFSETQ. Drawing the rest from reference TRBV5-1 and TRBJ2-5, the complete variable domain is KAGVTQTPRYLIKTRGQQVTLSCSPISGHRSVSWYQQTPGQGLQFLFEYFSETQRNKGNFPGRFSGRQFSNSRSEMNVSTLELGDSALYLCASSLPGLLQETQYFGPGTRLLVL.

In this sample, this clonotype turned up many times. The chain recombines TRBV7-6 with TRBJ2-1; D is unresolved. Trimming pared 5 bases from V and 9 bases from J, leaving 11 bases between. CDR1 is SGHVS, CDR2 FNYEAQ, per germline. The CDR3 consists of 12 residues. This CDR3 reads CASSPSGVEQFF. CDR3 nucleotides: TGTGCCAGCAGCCCGAGTGGCGTTGAGCAGTTCTTC.

Many counts were recorded for this clonotype. J is TRBJ1-2 and V is TRBV2; D is possibly TRBD1 (5 bases). V dropped 5 bases and J dropped 4 bases, with 11 bases sitting between them. The CDR3 length is 13 residues. The V gene's germline CDR1 is SNHLY and CDR2 FYNNEI. CDR3 amino acids: CASSRDLSYGYTF. The DNA for the CDR3 is TGTGCCAGCAGTCGGGACCTTTCCTATGGCTACACCTTC.

The rearrangement uses TRBV28 and TRBJ1-6; D ambiguous. Deletions cut 6 bases from V and 7 bases from J, with 13 bases between. CDR1 MDHEN and CDR2 SYDVKM come from the germline V gene. This CDR3 has 14 amino acids. CDR3 DNA: TGTGCCAGCAGCCCCGGACTGGGGAATTCACCCCTCCACTTT. This translates into CASSPGLGNSPLHF.